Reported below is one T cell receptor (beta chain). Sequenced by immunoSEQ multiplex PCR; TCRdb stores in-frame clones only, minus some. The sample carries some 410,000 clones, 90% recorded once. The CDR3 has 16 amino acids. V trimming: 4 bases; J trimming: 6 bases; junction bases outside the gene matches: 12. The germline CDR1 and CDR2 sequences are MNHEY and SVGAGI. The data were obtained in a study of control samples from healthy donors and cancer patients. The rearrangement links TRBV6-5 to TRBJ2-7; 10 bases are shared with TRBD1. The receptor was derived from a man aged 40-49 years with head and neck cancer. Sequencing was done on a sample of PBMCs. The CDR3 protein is CASSLRPGQGWSEQYF. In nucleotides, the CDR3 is TGTGCCAGCAGTTTACGCCCGGGACAGGGGTGGAGCGAGCAGTACTTC.